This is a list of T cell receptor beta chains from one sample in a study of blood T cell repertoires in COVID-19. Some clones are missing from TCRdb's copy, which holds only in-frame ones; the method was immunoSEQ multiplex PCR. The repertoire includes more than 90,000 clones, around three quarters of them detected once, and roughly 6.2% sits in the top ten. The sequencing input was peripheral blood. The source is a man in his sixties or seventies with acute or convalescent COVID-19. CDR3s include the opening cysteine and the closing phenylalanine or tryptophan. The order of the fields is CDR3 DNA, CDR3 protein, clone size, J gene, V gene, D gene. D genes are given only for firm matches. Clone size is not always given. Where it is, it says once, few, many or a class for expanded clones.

CDR3nt: TGTGCCAGCAGCCCGAAAACTAGCGGGAGCGGCACCGGGGAGCTGTTTTTT; CDR3aa: CASSPKTSGSGTGELFF; abundance: -; j_gene: TRBJ2-2; v_gene: TRBV3-1/TRBV3-2; d_gene: TRBD2
CDR3nt: TGTGCCAGCAGGCAACAGGGGGCTCTTGGTCAGACCCAGCATTTT; CDR3aa: CASRQQGALGQTQHF; abundance: -; j_gene: TRBJ1-5; v_gene: TRBV6-5; d_gene: TRBD1
CDR3nt: TGTGCCAGCTCACCACCGGGACAGAGCACAGATACGCAGTATTTT; CDR3aa: CASSPPGQSTDTQYF; abundance: once; j_gene: TRBJ2-3; v_gene: TRBV18; d_gene: TRBD1
CDR3nt: TGCAGTGCTAGTCCCCCCGTCTCCTATCCCGTAACTAATGAAAAACTGTTTTTT; CDR3aa: CSASPPVSYPVTNEKLFF; abundance: -; j_gene: TRBJ1-4; v_gene: TRBV20-1; d_gene: -
CDR3nt: TGTGCCAGCAGCAGAGGTCACTTCACCTCTGGGGCCAACGTCCTGACTTTC; CDR3aa: CASSRGHFTSGANVLTF; abundance: -; j_gene: TRBJ2-6; v_gene: TRBV9; d_gene: -
CDR3nt: TGTGCCAGCAGGCGGGACAGCATACAATATACTGAAGCTTTCTTT; CDR3aa: CASRRDSIQYTEAFF; abundance: -; j_gene: TRBJ1-1; v_gene: TRBV27; d_gene: TRBD1
CDR3nt: TGTGCCAGTAGTAACCAGGGGCAAGAGACCCAGTACTTC; CDR3aa: CASSNQGQETQYF; abundance: -; j_gene: TRBJ2-5; v_gene: TRBV19; d_gene: -
CDR3nt: TGCAGTGCTAGTTTAACGCGGACAAGGGCTAACACCGGGGAGCTGTTTTTT; CDR3aa: CSASLTRTRANTGELFF; abundance: -; j_gene: TRBJ2-2; v_gene: TRBV20-1; d_gene: -
CDR3nt: TGTGCCAGCAGCCCCTTCCTAGCGGGCGAAGCCTACGAGCAGTACTTC; CDR3aa: CASSPFLAGEAYEQYF; abundance: few; j_gene: TRBJ2-7; v_gene: TRBV5-6; d_gene: TRBD2
CDR3nt: TGTGCCAGCAGCACGGGACAGGGGGCGGATACGCAGTATTTT; CDR3aa: CASSTGQGADTQYF; abundance: -; j_gene: TRBJ2-3; v_gene: TRBV7-7; d_gene: TRBD1
CDR3nt: TGTGCCAGCAGCCTAAGGGGGCCCTACGAGCAGTACTTC; CDR3aa: CASSLRGPYEQYF; abundance: -; j_gene: TRBJ2-7; v_gene: TRBV5-6; d_gene: TRBD1
CDR3nt: TGTGCCTGGAGTCTCGGACAGAGCACAGATACGCAGTATTTT; CDR3aa: CAWSLGQSTDTQYF; abundance: -; j_gene: TRBJ2-3; v_gene: TRBV30; d_gene: -
CDR3nt: TGTGCCAGCAGTGCCGGGGAGCCAGATACGCAGTATTTT; CDR3aa: CASSAGEPDTQYF; abundance: -; j_gene: TRBJ2-3; v_gene: TRBV2; d_gene: -
CDR3nt: TGTGCCAGCAGTTTAGTTGCGGGAGGCGGGGAGACCCAGTACTTC; CDR3aa: CASSLVAGGGETQYF; abundance: few; j_gene: TRBJ2-5; v_gene: TRBV28; d_gene: TRBD2
CDR3nt: TGTGCCAGCTCACCACCGGAGGGCACAGATACGCAGTATTTT; CDR3aa: CASSPPEGTDTQYF; abundance: -; j_gene: TRBJ2-3; v_gene: TRBV18; d_gene: -
CDR3nt: TGCAGCGTTGTGGGACAGGGGGGAGGCTACACCTTC; CDR3aa: CSVVGQGGGYTF; abundance: -; j_gene: TRBJ1-2; v_gene: TRBV29-1; d_gene: TRBD1
CDR3nt: TGTGCCAGCAGTCCCCGGGGAGAAGCCTACGAGCAGTACTTC; CDR3aa: CASSPRGEAYEQYF; abundance: -; j_gene: TRBJ2-7; v_gene: TRBV28; d_gene: -
CDR3nt: TGTGCCAGCAGTTTATCTCGACAGGGTACTCGGTCACCCCTCCACTTT; CDR3aa: CASSLSRQGTRSPLHF; abundance: -; j_gene: TRBJ1-6; v_gene: TRBV27; d_gene: TRBD1
CDR3nt: TGTGCCAGCAGGAATACAGGGGGCGCGGATTCACCCCTCCACTTT; CDR3aa: CASRNTGGADSPLHF; abundance: -; j_gene: TRBJ1-6; v_gene: TRBV28; d_gene: TRBD1
CDR3nt: TGCGCCAGCAGCTTGTCGGATCTAGCGGGAGGTAGTGAGGCGCAGTATTTT; CDR3aa: CASSLSDLAGGSEAQYF; abundance: -; j_gene: TRBJ2-3; v_gene: TRBV5-1; d_gene: TRBD2
CDR3nt: TGTGCCAGCAGTCAGAACATTAAAGAGACCCAGTACTTC; CDR3aa: CASSQNIKETQYF; abundance: -; j_gene: TRBJ2-5; v_gene: TRBV7-3; d_gene: -
CDR3nt: TGTGCCAGTAGTCTCCCTGGGAGAGTTGATTCACCCCTCCACTTT; CDR3aa: CASSLPGRVDSPLHF; abundance: -; j_gene: TRBJ1-6; v_gene: TRBV19; d_gene: -
CDR3nt: TGTGCCTGGGGGAGACAGACCACCGGGGAGCTGTTTTTT; CDR3aa: CAWGRQTTGELFF; abundance: once; j_gene: TRBJ2-2; v_gene: TRBV30; d_gene: -
CDR3nt: TGCAGCGTTTCTAGCGGGGTAGAGACCCAGTACTTC; CDR3aa: CSVSSGVETQYF; abundance: -; j_gene: TRBJ2-5; v_gene: TRBV29-1; d_gene: TRBD2
CDR3nt: TGTGCCAGCAGCCAAGAAGGGGGAGGGCAGGAGACCCAGTACTTC; CDR3aa: CASSQEGGGQETQYF; abundance: -; j_gene: TRBJ2-5; v_gene: TRBV3-1/TRBV3-2; d_gene: -
CDR3nt: TGTGCTAGTGGTTTGGTAACGCTAGCGGGAGTGTCCTACAATGAGCAGTTCTTC; CDR3aa: CASGLVTLAGVSYNEQFF; abundance: -; j_gene: TRBJ2-1; v_gene: TRBV12-5; d_gene: TRBD2
CDR3nt: TGTGCCAGCAGCTTAAAACTAGCGGGAGTTTCCGAGCAGTACTTC; CDR3aa: CASSLKLAGVSEQYF; abundance: -; j_gene: TRBJ2-7; v_gene: TRBV7-3; d_gene: TRBD2
CDR3nt: TGTGCCAGCTCACCTCCCTTGGGGACAGGGTTTTCACCCCTCCACTTT; CDR3aa: CASSPPLGTGFSPLHF; abundance: -; j_gene: TRBJ1-6; v_gene: TRBV18; d_gene: TRBD1
CDR3nt: TGCGCCAGCAGCTTGCCCACAGGGGGCGACAATGAAAAACTGTTTTTT; CDR3aa: CASSLPTGGDNEKLFF; abundance: -; j_gene: TRBJ1-4; v_gene: TRBV5-1; d_gene: TRBD1
CDR3nt: TGCAGTGCTAGTGGGACTCTCACCCCTAATGAGCAGTTCTTC; CDR3aa: CSASGTLTPNEQFF; abundance: few; j_gene: TRBJ2-1; v_gene: TRBV20-1; d_gene: -
CDR3nt: TGTGCCAGCAGCCCAGGACTAGAGGGGACCCAGTACTTC; CDR3aa: CASSPGLEGTQYF; abundance: -; j_gene: TRBJ2-5; v_gene: TRBV7-3; d_gene: TRBD2
CDR3nt: TGTGCCAGCAGCCCAGGACAGGGGGCGCAGAATGAGCAGTTCTTC; CDR3aa: CASSPGQGAQNEQFF; abundance: -; j_gene: TRBJ2-1; v_gene: TRBV5-6; d_gene: TRBD1
CDR3nt: TGTGCCAGCAGTAGGACAGGGGGAAATGGCTACACCTTC; CDR3aa: CASSRTGGNGYTF; abundance: few; j_gene: TRBJ1-2; v_gene: TRBV2; d_gene: TRBD1
CDR3nt: TGTGCCAGCATCAAACTCTCCGGGACTAGCGGGAGGTTTGAGTACGAGCAGTACTTC; CDR3aa: CASIKLSGTSGRFEYEQYF; abundance: few; j_gene: TRBJ2-7; v_gene: TRBV9; d_gene: TRBD2
CDR3nt: TGTGCCAGCAGTTTATCGGATAGCGGGGCCCTCACAGATACGCAGTATTTT; CDR3aa: CASSLSDSGALTDTQYF; abundance: few; j_gene: TRBJ2-3; v_gene: TRBV28; d_gene: TRBD2
CDR3nt: TGTGCCAGTAGTATCCGCAGCGGGAGAAGCAATGAGCAGTTCTTC; CDR3aa: CASSIRSGRSNEQFF; abundance: -; j_gene: TRBJ2-1; v_gene: TRBV19; d_gene: TRBD2
CDR3nt: TGTGCCAGCAGTGGGGGCGGGACTGAGAATGAAAAACTGTTTTTT; CDR3aa: CASSGGGTENEKLFF; abundance: few; j_gene: TRBJ1-4; v_gene: TRBV2; d_gene: -
CDR3nt: TGTGCCACCCGGCAGGGGGACCAAGAGACCCAGTACTTC; CDR3aa: CATRQGDQETQYF; abundance: -; j_gene: TRBJ2-5; v_gene: TRBV2; d_gene: TRBD1
CDR3nt: TGTGCCAGCAGTGAGGGGCTATCGGCAGATACGCAGTATTTT; CDR3aa: CASSEGLSADTQYF; abundance: -; j_gene: TRBJ2-3; v_gene: TRBV2; d_gene: -
CDR3nt: TGTGCCAGCAGCCCCGGGTCCTACAATGAGCAGTTCTTC; CDR3aa: CASSPGSYNEQFF; abundance: -; j_gene: TRBJ2-1; v_gene: TRBV11-2; d_gene: -
CDR3nt: TGCGCCAGCATTGACAGAAACACCGGGGAGCTGTTTTTT; CDR3aa: CASIDRNTGELFF; abundance: -; j_gene: TRBJ2-2; v_gene: TRBV5-1; d_gene: -
CDR3nt: TGTGCCTACGGACAGGGGGCAGGTGAAAAACTGTTTTTT; CDR3aa: CAYGQGAGEKLFF; abundance: -; j_gene: TRBJ1-4; v_gene: TRBV30; d_gene: TRBD1
CDR3nt: TGCGCCAGCAGCTTGAATGGGGACACCAATCAGCCCCAGCATTTT; CDR3aa: CASSLNGDTNQPQHF; abundance: -; j_gene: TRBJ1-5; v_gene: TRBV5-1; d_gene: -
CDR3nt: TGTGCCAGCATAAAGGAGAACTCCTACAATGAGCAGTTCTTC; CDR3aa: CASIKENSYNEQFF; abundance: -; j_gene: TRBJ2-1; v_gene: TRBV2; d_gene: -
CDR3nt: TGTGCCAGCTCACCAGGCCCGGGGGGAGAATACGAGCAGTACTTC; CDR3aa: CASSPGPGGEYEQYF; abundance: -; j_gene: TRBJ2-7; v_gene: TRBV18; d_gene: TRBD2
CDR3nt: TGTGCCAGCTCACCCTCGAGCGCCAGCACAGATACGCAGTATTTT; CDR3aa: CASSPSSASTDTQYF; abundance: once; j_gene: TRBJ2-3; v_gene: TRBV18; d_gene: -
CDR3nt: TGTGCCAGTACCTCTGGGGAGGGAAGTGGGTCCGGGGAGCTGTTTTTT; CDR3aa: CASTSGEGSGSGELFF; abundance: -; j_gene: TRBJ2-2; v_gene: TRBV19; d_gene: TRBD2
CDR3nt: TGTGCCAGCAGCCCGAGGGGGGACAGGGGGACAGATACGCAGTATTTT; CDR3aa: CASSPRGDRGTDTQYF; abundance: -; j_gene: TRBJ2-3; v_gene: TRBV9; d_gene: TRBD1
CDR3nt: TGTGCCAGCAGTTACTCGACAGGGGGCGCTTATGAGCAGTACTTC; CDR3aa: CASSYSTGGAYEQYF; abundance: -; j_gene: TRBJ2-7; v_gene: TRBV6-5; d_gene: TRBD1
CDR3nt: TGTGCCAGTCGGCGGGGGGAAGCTGGAAACACCATATATTTT; CDR3aa: CASRRGEAGNTIYF; abundance: -; j_gene: TRBJ1-3; v_gene: TRBV3-1/TRBV3-2; d_gene: -
CDR3nt: TGTGCCAGCAGACAGTGGAATGAGCAGTTCTTC; CDR3aa: CASRQWNEQFF; abundance: -; j_gene: TRBJ2-1; v_gene: TRBV7-9; d_gene: -
CDR3nt: TGCGCCAGCAGCTTCCTAGCGCCCCAAGAGACCCAGTACTTC; CDR3aa: CASSFLAPQETQYF; abundance: -; j_gene: TRBJ2-5; v_gene: TRBV5-1; d_gene: -
CDR3nt: TGTGCCAGCAGACTGGGACACTTGGCAGCCCTAGCCAAAAACATTCAGTACTTC; CDR3aa: CASRLGHLAALAKNIQYF; abundance: few; j_gene: TRBJ2-4; v_gene: TRBV21-1; d_gene: -